The rows below give T cell receptor beta chains drawn from one sample of a study of cytomegalovirus exposure and HLA in healthy donors. Assay: immunoSEQ multiplex PCR; the TCRdb copy retains only in-frame clones and omits some. This table holds fewer than 250,000 clones, about 83% found once. The sequenced material came from PBMCs. These receptors were taken from a man aged 35 to 55 in good health and CMV-seropositive. The conserved cysteine and the conserved F or W are not part of the CDR3 here.

J gene,V gene,CDR3 protein
TRBJ1-5,TRBV2,ASSGQPNQPQH
TRBJ1-2,TRBV6-1,ASSEGRSNYGYT
TRBJ1-1,TRBV6-1,ASSENGGGTEAF
TRBJ2-5,TRBV30,AWRTGFETQY
TRBJ1-5,TRBV2,ASSEVGGSGQPQH
TRBJ2-4,TRBV9,ASSASPDRVNIQY
TRBJ1-5,TRBV2,ASSPDRGPNQPQH
TRBJ1-2,TRBV19,ASSVRARGHYGYT
TRBJ1-5,TRBV10-3,AISRAEREQPQH
TRBJ2-3,TRBV5-8,ASSQGLEATDTQY
TRBJ1-3,TRBV6-1,ASSPRQGSGNTIY
TRBJ2-7,TRBV5-5,ASSYAGTLMPYEQY
TRBJ2-1,TRBV9,ASSVGDYSEQF
TRBJ1-1,TRBV19,ASSGSLSGNTEAF
TRBJ1-4,TRBV25-1,ASSPGQAREKLF
TRBJ2-7,TRBV11-3,ASSLGGSGYEQY
TRBJ2-1,TRBV11-2,ASSLSWGSYEQF